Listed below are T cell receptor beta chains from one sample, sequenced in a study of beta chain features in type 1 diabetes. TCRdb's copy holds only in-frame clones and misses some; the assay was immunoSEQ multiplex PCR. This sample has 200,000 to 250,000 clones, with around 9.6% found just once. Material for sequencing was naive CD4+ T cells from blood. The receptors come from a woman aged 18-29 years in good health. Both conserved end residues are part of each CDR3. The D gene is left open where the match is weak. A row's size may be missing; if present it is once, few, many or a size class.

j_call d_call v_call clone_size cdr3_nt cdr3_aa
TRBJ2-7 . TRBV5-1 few TGCGCCAGCAGCTTGGATAGTCGAGGCGACGAGCAGTACTTC CASSLDSRGDEQYF
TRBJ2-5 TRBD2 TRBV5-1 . TGCGCCAGCAGGAAGCTAGCGGGAGGATTAGAGACCCAGTACTTC CASRKLAGGLETQYF
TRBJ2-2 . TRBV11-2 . TGTGCCAGCAGACCGGGGGACAGAGGAACCGGGGAGCTGTTTTTT CASRPGDRGTGELFF
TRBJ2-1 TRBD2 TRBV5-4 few TGTGCCAGCAGCTTGGCTAGCGGGAGGGCCGCGGAGTTCTTC CASSLASGRAAEFF
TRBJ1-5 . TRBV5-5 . TGTGCCAGCAGCCCTTGGGGGGGACAGCCCCAGCATTTT CASSPWGGQPQHF
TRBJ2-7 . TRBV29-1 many TGCAGCGTCCATCGGCCGGGGGACTACGAGCAGTACTTC CSVHRPGDYEQYF
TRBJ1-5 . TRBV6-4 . TGTGCCAGCAGTGCGGACACGAATCAGCCCCAGCATTTT CASSADTNQPQHF
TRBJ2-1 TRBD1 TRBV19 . TGTGCCAGTAGTATGATCATGGGACAGGGCCATGAGCAGTTCTTC CASSMIMGQGHEQFF
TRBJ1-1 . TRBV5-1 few TGCGCCAGCAGCCCAACCAGGGGGAACACTGAAGCTTTCTTT CASSPTRGNTEAFF
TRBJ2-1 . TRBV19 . TGTGCCAGTAGTATCTCCAGGACTTACAATGAGCAGTTCTTC CASSISRTYNEQFF
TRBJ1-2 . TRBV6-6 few TGTGCCAGCACTTACATTGGCAGTGCCAATGGCTACACCTTC CASTYIGSANGYTF
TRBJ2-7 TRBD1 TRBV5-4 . TGTGCCAGCAGCCCCGGACAGGGGGGGCCCTACGAGCAGTACTTC CASSPGQGGPYEQYF
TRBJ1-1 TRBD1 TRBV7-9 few TGTGCCGGGCTAAGACAGGGAAGAACTTTCTTT CAGLRQGRTFF
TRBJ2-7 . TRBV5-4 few TGTGCCAGCAGCTTGGCTAAACAGTCCTACGAGCAGTACTTC CASSLAKQSYEQYF
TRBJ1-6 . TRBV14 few TGTGCCAGCAGCCAAGATAAGGCCAGGCGCCTCTATAATTCACCCCTCCACTTT CASSQDKARRLYNSPLHF
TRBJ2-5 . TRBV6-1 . TGTGCCAGCACTCTAAGAGGCCTGAAGAATACCCAGTACTTC CASTLRGLKNTQYF
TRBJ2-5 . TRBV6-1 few TGTGCCAGCAGTGAACAGCGCAGCCCCCAAGAGACCCAGTACTTC CASSEQRSPQETQYF
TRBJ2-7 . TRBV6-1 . TGTGCCAGCAGTGATTGGCGGTTGAGCTCCTACGAGCAGTACTTC CASSDWRLSSYEQYF
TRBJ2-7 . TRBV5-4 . TGTGCCAGCAGCCTTGACTACGAGCAGTACTTC CASSLDYEQYF
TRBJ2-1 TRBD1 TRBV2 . TGTGCCAGCAGCTTAGACAGGGGCGCCCACAATGAGCAGTTCTTC CASSLDRGAHNEQFF
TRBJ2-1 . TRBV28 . TGTGCCAGCAGCCCCATCGTGGGGGGTAGGGGAGGGTTCTTC CASSPIVGGRGGFF
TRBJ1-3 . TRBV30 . TGTGCCTGGAGTCCGGGGGAGGGAAACACCATATATTTT CAWSPGEGNTIYF
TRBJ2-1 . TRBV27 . TGTGCCAGCAGTTTTATAGCCTACAATGAGCAGTTCTTC CASSFIAYNEQFF
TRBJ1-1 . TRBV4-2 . TGTGCCAGCAGCCAAGGAGGGAGGAGGGTCGTTACTGAAGCTTTCTTT CASSQGGRRVVTEAFF
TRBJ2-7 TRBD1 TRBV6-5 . TGTGCCAGCAGCCGGACAGGGAATACCTACGAGCAGTACTTC CASSRTGNTYEQYF
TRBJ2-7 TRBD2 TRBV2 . TGTGCCAGCAGTGTCAAGCGGGGGCTCTCCTACGAGCAGTACTTC CASSVKRGLSYEQYF
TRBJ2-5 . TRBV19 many TGTGCCAGTGCCACTAGAGGTTCGGGGACCCAGTACTTC CASATRGSGTQYF
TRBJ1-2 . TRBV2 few TGTGCCAGCCGGCGGGGGCGCGGGTATGGCTACACCTTC CASRRGRGYGYTF
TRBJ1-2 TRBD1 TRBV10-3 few TGTGCCGCCGACAGGGGAGCTAACTATGGCTACACCTTC CAADRGANYGYTF
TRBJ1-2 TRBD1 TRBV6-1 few TGTGCCAGCAGTGAAGACAGGGGTCGTAACTATGGCTACACCTTC CASSEDRGRNYGYTF
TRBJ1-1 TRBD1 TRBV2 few TGTGCCAGTCGGGACAGGGCTGACACTGAAGCTTTCTTT CASRDRADTEAFF
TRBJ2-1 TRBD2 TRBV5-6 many TGTGCCAGCAGCTTGCTAGCGGGAGGGCCCAAGTTCTTC CASSLLAGGPKFF
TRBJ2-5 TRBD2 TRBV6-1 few TGTGCCAGCGGGGAGGGCCCGGAGGAGACCCAGTACTTC CASGEGPEETQYF
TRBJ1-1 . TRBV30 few TGTGCCTGGAGCTCCGTGCGGGCCCCGAGGACTGAAGCTTTCTTT CAWSSVRAPRTEAFF
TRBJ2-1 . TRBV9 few TGTGCCAGCAGCGTAGGGGGCCCGGCCTACAATGAGCAGTTCTTC CASSVGGPAYNEQFF
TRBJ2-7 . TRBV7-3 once TGTGCCAGCAGCTTAAAGGGGACTTACGAGCAGTACTTC CASSLKGTYEQYF
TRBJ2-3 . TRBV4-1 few TGCGCCAGCAGCCAAGATCAATTGCAGACTCAGATTTCTAGCACAGATACGCAGTATTTT CASSQDQLQTQISSTDTQYF
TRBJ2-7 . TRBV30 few TGTGCCTGGAGGTCGGGGGACTACGAGCAGTACTTC CAWRSGDYEQYF
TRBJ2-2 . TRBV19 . TGTGCCAGTCGGCGGACAGCGACCACCGGGGAGCTGTTTTTT CASRRTATTGELFF
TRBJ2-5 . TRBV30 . TGTGCCTGGAATTTAGCGGAGGAGACCCAGTACTTC CAWNLAEETQYF
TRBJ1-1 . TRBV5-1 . TGCGCCAGCAGCTTGGCCGGGACTAGCAGGGCCACTGAAGCTTTCTTT CASSLAGTSRATEAFF
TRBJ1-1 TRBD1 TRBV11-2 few TGTGCCAGCAGGGCAACAGGGGGGAACACTGAAGCTTTCTTT CASRATGGNTEAFF
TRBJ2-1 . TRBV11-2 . TGTGCCAGCAGCTTTGGACAGCCCCTTTCTCTCTACAATGAGCAGTTCTTC CASSFGQPLSLYNEQFF
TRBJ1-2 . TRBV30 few TGTGCCTGGAGTGTTCGGGGGGGCTATGGCTACACCTTC CAWSVRGGYGYTF
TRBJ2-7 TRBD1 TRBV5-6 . TGTGCCAGCAGCTTGGAGGGGACAGCCTCCTACGAGCAGTACTTC CASSLEGTASYEQYF